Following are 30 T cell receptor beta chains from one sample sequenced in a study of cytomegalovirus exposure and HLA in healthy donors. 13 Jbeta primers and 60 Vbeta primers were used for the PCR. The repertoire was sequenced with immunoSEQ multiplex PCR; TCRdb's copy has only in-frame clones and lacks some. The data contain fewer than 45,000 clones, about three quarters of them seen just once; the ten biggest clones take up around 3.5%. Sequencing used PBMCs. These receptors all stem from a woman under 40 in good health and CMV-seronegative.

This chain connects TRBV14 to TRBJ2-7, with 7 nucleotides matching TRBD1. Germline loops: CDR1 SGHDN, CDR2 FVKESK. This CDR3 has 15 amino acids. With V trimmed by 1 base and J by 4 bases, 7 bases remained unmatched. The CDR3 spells CASSQAYRGEYEQYF. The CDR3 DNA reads TGTGCCAGCAGCCAAGCTTACAGGGGAGAGTACGAGCAGTACTTC.

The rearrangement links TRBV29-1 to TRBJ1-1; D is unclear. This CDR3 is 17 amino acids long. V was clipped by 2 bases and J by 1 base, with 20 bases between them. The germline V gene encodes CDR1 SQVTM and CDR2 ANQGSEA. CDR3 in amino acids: CSVETSFGSLKNTEAFF. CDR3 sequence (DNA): TGCAGCGTTGAAACTTCGTTTGGTAGCTTGAAGAACACTGAAGCTTTCTTT.

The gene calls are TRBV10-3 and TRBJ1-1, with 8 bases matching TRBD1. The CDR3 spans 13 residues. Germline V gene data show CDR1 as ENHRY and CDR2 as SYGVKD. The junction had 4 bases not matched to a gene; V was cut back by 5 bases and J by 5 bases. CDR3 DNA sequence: TGTGCCATCAGTCCAGGGGGCCATACTGAAGCTTTCTTT. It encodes CAISPGGHTEAFF.

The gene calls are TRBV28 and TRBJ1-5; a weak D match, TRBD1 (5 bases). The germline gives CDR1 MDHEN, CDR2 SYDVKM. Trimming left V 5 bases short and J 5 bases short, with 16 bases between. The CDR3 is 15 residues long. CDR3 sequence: CASSPTERPYQPQHF. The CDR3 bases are TGTGCCAGCAGTCCGACAGAGAGGCCATATCAGCCCCAGCATTTT. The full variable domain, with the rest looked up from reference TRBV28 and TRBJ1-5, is DVKVTQSSRYLVKRTGEKVFLECVQDMDHENMFWYRQDPGLGLRLIYFSYDVKMKEKGDIPEGYSVSREKKERFSLILESASTNQTSMYLCASSPTERPYQPQHFGDGTRLSIL.

Here the CDR3 reads CSVEGAYGYTF. CDR3 DNA sequence: TGCAGCGTTGAGGGGGCGTATGGCTACACCTTC. The chain recombines TRBV29-1 with TRBJ1-2; a possible D gene is TRBD1 (6 bases). The V and J ends lost 3 bases and 5 bases respectively, with 7 bases between them. CDR3 length: 11 amino acids. Germline V gives CDR1 SQVTM, CDR2 ANQGSEA. Using reference TRBV29-1 and TRBJ1-2 for the parts outside the CDR3, the full variable domain is SAVISQKPSRDICQRGTSLTIQCQVDSQVTMMFWYRQQPGQSLTLIATANQGSEATYESGFVIDKFPISRPNLTFSTLTVSNMSPEDSSIYLCSVEGAYGYTFGSGTRLTVV.

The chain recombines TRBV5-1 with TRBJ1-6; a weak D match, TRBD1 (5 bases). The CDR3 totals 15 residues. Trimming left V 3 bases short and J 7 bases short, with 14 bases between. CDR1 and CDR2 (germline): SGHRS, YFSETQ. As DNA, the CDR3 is TGCGCCAGCAGCTCTCAGGCAGGGTCGAATTCACCCCTCCACTTT. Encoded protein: CASSSQAGSNSPLHF. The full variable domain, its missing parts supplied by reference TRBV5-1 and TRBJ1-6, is KAGVTQTPRYLIKTRGQQVTLSCSPISGHRSVSWYQQTPGQGLQFLFEYFSETQRNKGNFPGRFSGRQFSNSRSEMNVSTLELGDSALYLCASSSQAGSNSPLHFGNGTRLTVT.

Here the CDR3 DNA reads TGCAGCGTTGTTCAGGCGGGGATGTACCAAGAGACCCAGTACTTC. It translates to CSVVQAGMYQETQYF. V and J are TRBV29-1 and TRBJ2-5; TRBD2 is a possible D gene (6 bases). Germline lookup yields CDR1 SQVTM and CDR2 ANQGSEA. There are 15 residues in the CDR3. V was cut by 4 bases and J by 0 bases, with 15 bases left in between.

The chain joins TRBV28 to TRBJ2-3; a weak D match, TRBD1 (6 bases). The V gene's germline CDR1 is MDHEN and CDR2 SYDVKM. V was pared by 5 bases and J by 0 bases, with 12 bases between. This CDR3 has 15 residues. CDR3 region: CASSPQGLSTDTQYF. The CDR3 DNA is TGTGCCAGCAGTCCCCAGGGGCTAAGCACAGATACGCAGTATTTT.

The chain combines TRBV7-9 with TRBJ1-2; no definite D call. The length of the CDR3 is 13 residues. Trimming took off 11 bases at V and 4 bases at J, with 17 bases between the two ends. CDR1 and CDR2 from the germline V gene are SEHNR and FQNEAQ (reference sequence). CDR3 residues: CAGMEGAGYGYTF. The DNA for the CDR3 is TGTGCCGGGATGGAGGGCGCGGGCTATGGCTACACCTTC. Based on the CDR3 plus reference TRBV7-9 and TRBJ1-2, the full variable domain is DTGVSQNPRHKITKRGQNVTFRCDPISEHNRLYWYRQTLGQGPEFLTYFQNEAQLEKSRLLSDRFSAERPKGSFSTLEIQRTEQGDSAMYLCAGMEGAGYGYTFGSGTRLTVV.

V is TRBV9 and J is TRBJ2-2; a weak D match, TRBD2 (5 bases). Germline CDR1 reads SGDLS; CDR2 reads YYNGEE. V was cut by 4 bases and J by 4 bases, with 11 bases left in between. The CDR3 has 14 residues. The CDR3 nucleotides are TGTGCCAGCAGCCTCAGCGGACTCACCGGGGAGCTGTTTTTT. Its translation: CASSLSGLTGELFF.

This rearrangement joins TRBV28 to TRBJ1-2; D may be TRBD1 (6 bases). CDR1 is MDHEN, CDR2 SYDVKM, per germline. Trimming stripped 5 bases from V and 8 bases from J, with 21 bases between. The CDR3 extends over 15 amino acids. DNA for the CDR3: TGTGCCAGCAGTCTAGAGATCAGGGGCTTAGGCGGCTACACCTTC. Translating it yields CASSLEIRGLGGYTF.

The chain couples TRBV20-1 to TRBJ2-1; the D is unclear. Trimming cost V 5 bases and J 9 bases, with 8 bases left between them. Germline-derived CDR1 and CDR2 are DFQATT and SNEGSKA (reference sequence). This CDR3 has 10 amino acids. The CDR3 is CSAFGSEQFF. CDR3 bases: TGCAGTGCTTTTGGCAGTGAGCAGTTCTTC.

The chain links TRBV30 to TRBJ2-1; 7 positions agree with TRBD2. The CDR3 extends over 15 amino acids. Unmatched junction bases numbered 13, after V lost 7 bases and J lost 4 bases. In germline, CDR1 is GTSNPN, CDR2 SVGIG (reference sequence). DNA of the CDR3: TGTGCCTCACCAAGAGCGGGAACACTATACAATGAGCAGTTCTTC. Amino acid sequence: CASPRAGTLYNEQFF.

The DNA of the CDR3 is TGCGCCAGCAGACTGACGACAGGGGCGATAGGAGGCTACACCTTC. Protein product: CASRLTTGAIGGYTF. The chain joins TRBV5-1 to TRBJ1-2; 8 nucleotides align to TRBD1. This CDR3 is built from 15 residues. V was clipped by 5 bases and J by 8 bases; unmatched bases: 14. Germline loops: CDR1 SGHRS, CDR2 YFSETQ.

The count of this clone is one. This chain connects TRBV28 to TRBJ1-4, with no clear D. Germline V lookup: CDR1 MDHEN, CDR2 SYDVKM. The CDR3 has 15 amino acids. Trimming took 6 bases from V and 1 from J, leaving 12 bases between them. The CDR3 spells CASSRRTVTNEKLFF. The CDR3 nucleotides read TGTGCCAGCAGCCGGAGGACGGTAACTAATGAAAAACTGTTTTTT.

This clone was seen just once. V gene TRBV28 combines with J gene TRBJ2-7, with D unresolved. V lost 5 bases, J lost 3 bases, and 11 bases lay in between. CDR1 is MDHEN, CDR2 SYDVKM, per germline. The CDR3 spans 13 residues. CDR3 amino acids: CASSTLVYYEQYF. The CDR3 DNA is TGTGCCAGCAGTACCCTAGTGTACTACGAGCAGTACTTC.

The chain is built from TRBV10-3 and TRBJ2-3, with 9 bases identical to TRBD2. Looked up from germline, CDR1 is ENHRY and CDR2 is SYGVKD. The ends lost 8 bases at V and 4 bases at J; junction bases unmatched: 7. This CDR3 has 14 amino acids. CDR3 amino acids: CAILSGSSSDTQYF. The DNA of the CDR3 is TGTGCCATCCTTAGCGGGAGTAGCTCAGATACGCAGTATTTT.

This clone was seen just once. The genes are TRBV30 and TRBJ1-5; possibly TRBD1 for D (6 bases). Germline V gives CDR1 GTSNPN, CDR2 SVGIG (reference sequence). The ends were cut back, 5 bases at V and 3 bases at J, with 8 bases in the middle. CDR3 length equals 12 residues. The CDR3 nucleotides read TGTGCCTGGGGGGGACACAATCAGCCCCAGCATTTT. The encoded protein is CAWGGHNQPQHF.

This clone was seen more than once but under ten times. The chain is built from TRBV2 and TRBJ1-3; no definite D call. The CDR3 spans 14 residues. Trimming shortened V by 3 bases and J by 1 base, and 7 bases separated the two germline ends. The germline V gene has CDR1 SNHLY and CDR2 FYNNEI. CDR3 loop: CASSEKRSGNTIYF. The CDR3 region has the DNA TGTGCCAGCAGTGAGAAGAGATCTGGAAACACCATATATTTT. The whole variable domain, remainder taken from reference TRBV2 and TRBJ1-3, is EPEVTQTPSHQVTQMGQEVILRCVPISNHLYFYWYRQILGQKVEFLVSFYNNEISEKSEIFDDQFSVERPDGSNFTLKIRSTKLEDSAMYFCASSEKRSGNTIYFGEGSWLTVV.

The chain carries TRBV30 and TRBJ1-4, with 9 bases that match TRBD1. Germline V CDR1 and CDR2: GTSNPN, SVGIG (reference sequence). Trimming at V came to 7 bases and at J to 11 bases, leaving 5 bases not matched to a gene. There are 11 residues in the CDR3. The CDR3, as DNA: TGTGCCTCGGGACAGGGACGGAAACTGTTTTTT. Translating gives CASGQGRKLFF.

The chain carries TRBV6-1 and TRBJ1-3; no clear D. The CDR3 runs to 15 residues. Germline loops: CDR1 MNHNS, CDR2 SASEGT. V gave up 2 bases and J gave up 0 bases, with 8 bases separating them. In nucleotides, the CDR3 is TGTGCCAGCAGTGAAAAGGCGGACTCTGGAAACACCATATATTTT. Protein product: CASSEKADSGNTIYF.

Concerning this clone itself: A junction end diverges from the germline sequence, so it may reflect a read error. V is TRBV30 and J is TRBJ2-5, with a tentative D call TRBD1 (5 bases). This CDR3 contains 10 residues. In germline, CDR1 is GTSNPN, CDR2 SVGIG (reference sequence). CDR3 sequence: CAWSEGRANF. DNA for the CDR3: TGTGCCTGGAGTGAGGGCAGGGCGAACTTC.

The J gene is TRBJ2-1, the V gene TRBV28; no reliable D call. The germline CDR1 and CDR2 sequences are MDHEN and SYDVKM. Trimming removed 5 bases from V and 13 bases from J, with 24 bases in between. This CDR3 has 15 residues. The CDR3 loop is CASSPTGYTSQIQFF. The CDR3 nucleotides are TGTGCCAGCAGTCCCACGGGTTACACGTCCCAAATTCAGTTCTTC.

CDR3 sequence reads: CSVSKAGDTDTQYF. The CDR3, as DNA: TGCAGCGTTTCTAAGGCGGGGGACACAGATACGCAGTATTTT. The rearrangement joins TRBV29-1 to TRBJ2-3; 7 bases agree with TRBD2. J lost 2 bases, V lost 5 bases, and 7 bases had no gene match. CDR1 is SQVTM and CDR2 is ANQGSEA in the germline V gene. The CDR3 extends over 14 amino acids.

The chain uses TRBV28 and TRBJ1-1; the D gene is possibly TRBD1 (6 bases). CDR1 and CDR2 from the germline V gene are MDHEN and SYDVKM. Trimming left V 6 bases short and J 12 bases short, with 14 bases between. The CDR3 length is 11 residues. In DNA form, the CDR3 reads TGTGCCAGCAGCCCTGGGCAGGGGCCTTTCTTT. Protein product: CASSPGQGPFF.

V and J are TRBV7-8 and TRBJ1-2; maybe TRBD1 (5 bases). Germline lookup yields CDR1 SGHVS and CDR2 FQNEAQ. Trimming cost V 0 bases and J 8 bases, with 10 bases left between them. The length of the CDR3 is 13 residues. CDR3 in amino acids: CASSLAVGVGYTF. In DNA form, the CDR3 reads TGTGCCAGCAGCTTAGCGGTAGGGGTCGGCTACACCTTC.

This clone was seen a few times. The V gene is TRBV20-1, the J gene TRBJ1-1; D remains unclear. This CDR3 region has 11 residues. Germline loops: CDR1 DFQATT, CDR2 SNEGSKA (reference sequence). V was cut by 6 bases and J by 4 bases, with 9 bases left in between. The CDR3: CSASGSTEAFF. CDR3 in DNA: TGCAGTGCCTCAGGAAGCACTGAAGCTTTCTTT.

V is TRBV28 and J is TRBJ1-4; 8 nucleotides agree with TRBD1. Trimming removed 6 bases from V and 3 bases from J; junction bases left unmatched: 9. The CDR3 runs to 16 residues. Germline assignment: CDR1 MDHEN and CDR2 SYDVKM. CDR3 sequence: CASSLSTGDPNEKLFF. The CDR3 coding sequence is TGTGCCAGCAGCCTCTCGACAGGGGATCCTAATGAAAAACTGTTTTTT.

CDR3 amino acids: CASRPQFINTEAFF. The CDR3 DNA reads as TGTGCCAGCAGACCGCAGTTTATAAACACTGAAGCTTTCTTT. The chain recombines TRBV6-5 with TRBJ1-1; no clear D. The CDR3 contains 14 residues. In germline, CDR1 is MNHEY, CDR2 SVGAGI. V was trimmed by 6 bases and J by 2 bases, leaving 13 bases between them.

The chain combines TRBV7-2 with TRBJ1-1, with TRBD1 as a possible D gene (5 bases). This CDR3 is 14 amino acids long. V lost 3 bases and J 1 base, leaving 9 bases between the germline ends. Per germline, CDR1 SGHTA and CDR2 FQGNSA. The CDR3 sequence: CASSLQGGNTEAFF. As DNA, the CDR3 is TGTGCCAGCAGCTTGCAGGGTGGGAACACTGAAGCTTTCTTT. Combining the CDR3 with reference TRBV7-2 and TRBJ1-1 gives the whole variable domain GAGVSQSPSNKVTEKGKDVELRCDPISGHTALYWYRQSLGQGLEFLIYFQGNSAPDKSGLPSDRFSAERTGGSVSTLTIQRTQQEDSAVYLCASSLQGGNTEAFFGQGTRLTVV.